These 5 T cell receptor beta chains were all obtained from the same sample, sequenced in a study of tumor-infiltrating lymphocytes in primary liver carcinoma. Without any cell sorting, about 19-30 mg of bulk tissue yielded co-extracted RNA and DNA. Using a constant-region primer together with ProtoScript II reverse transcriptase, TCR beta cDNA was made from 450 to 600 ng of total RNA. Three nested multiplex PCR rounds, a slightly modified ARM-PCR, produced the libraries for TCR beta. TRBV1-TRBV30 forward primers and a C-beta reverse primer were used in the first two PCR rounds, which each ran for about 9 cycles. TCRdb reprocessed the multiplex PCR reads via MiXCR and lists one record per CDR3 protein. The table includes roughly 30,000 distinct CDR3 sequences, around 71% detected once. The sequencing input was liver tumor tissue from sampling region 3. The subset was: tumor region T3, left-lateral pole. These receptor sequences come from a woman in her thirties with primary liver carcinoma and hepatitis B virus infection.

The chain is built from TRBV10-2 and TRBJ1-6; 9 bases map to TRBD1. Trimming cost V 8 bases and J 12 bases; bases outside gene matches: 8. Germline CDR1 WSHSY, CDR2 SAAADI. There are 13 residues in the CDR3. CDR3 sequence: CASSSGQGLPLHF. The CDR3 DNA follows: TGCGCCAGCTCTTCGGGACAGGGTTTACCCCTCCACTTT.

The chain employs TRBV5-1 and TRBJ2-7; D perhaps matches TRBD2 (6 bases). CDR3 size: 15 residues. Deletions cut 0 bases from V and 5 bases from J, with 15 bases between. CDR1 SGHRS and CDR2 YFSETQ come from the germline V gene. The DNA of the CDR3 is TGCGCCAGCAGCTTGGGCGCTGGCGGGAAGGACGAGCAGTACTTC. Protein sequence: CASSLGAGGKDEQYF.

The V gene is TRBV7-9, the J gene TRBJ2-2; 11 positions agree with TRBD2. Germline-derived CDR1 and CDR2 are SEHNR and FQNEAQ (reference sequence). J lost 1 base, V lost 5 bases, and 12 bases had no gene match. The CDR3 covers 19 residues. CDR3 coding DNA: TGTGCCAGCAGCCAACTGACCAGACTAGCGGGGATGAACACCGGGGAGCTGTTTTTT. Translating it yields CASSQLTRLAGMNTGELFF.

Notes on this clonotype: It may be a read error: a sequence one base away is much more abundant. The chain is built from TRBV6-5 and TRBJ2-1, with D hard to call. This CDR3 region has 13 residues. Deletions cut 7 bases from V and 7 bases from J, with 14 bases between. Germline V gives CDR1 MNHEY, CDR2 SVGAGI. The CDR3 DNA follows: TGTGCCAGCAACTCCCTTAGGGCGAATGAGCAGTTCTTC. Translated: CASNSLRANEQFF.

Worth noting for this clonotype: A read error may account for a junction end that differs from germline. This chain connects TRBV19 to TRBJ2-5; D remains unclear. Per the germline V gene, CDR1 is LNHDA and CDR2 is SQIVND (reference sequence). CDR3 size: 16 residues. The CDR3 sequence is CAISIEDVGGQETQYF. The DNA for the CDR3 is TGTGCCATTAGTATAGAGGATGTTGGCGGTCAAGAGACCCAGTACTTC. Full variable domain (remainder filled in from reference TRBV19 and TRBJ2-5): DGGITQSPKYLFRKEGQNVTLSCEQNLNHDAMYWYRQDPGQGLRLIYYSQIVNDFQKGDIAEGYSVSREKKESFPLTVTSAQKNPTAFYLCAISIEDVGGQETQYFGPGTRLLVL.